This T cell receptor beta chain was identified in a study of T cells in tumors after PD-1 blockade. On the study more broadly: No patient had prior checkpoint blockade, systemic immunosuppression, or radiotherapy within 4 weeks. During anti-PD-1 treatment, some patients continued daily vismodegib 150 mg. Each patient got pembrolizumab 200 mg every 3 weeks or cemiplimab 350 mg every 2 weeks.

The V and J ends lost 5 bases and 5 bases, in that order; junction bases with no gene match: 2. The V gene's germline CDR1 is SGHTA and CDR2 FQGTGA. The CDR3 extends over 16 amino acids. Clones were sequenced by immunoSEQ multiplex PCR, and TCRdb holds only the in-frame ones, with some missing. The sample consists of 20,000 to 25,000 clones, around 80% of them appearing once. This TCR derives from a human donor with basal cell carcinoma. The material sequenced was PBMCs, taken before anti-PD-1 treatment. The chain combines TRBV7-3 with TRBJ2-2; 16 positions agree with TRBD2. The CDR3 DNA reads TGTGCCAGCAGCCTGGGACTAGCGGGAGGGACCGGGGAGCTGTTTTTT. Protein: CASSLGLAGGTGELFF.